This passage covers 27 T cell receptor beta chains from one sample sequenced in a study of T cell responses to AZD1222 COVID-19 vaccine. TCRdb's copy holds only in-frame clones and misses some; the assay was immunoSEQ multiplex PCR. The repertoire holds 200,000 or so clones, with approximately 94% as singletons. Sequenced material: peripheral blood, taken on day 0 of AZD1222 vaccination. Receptors were obtained from an adult in good health.

The rearrangement uses TRBV30 and TRBJ1-1, with no clear D. Germline loops: CDR1 GTSNPN, CDR2 SVGIG (reference sequence). The CDR3 is 12 residues long. V was shortened by 4 bases and J by 0 bases, with 6 bases between the two germline ends. This CDR3 reads CAWTAMNTEAFF. In nucleotides, the CDR3 is TGTGCCTGGACAGCCATGAACACTGAAGCTTTCTTT.

The chain is built from TRBV18 and TRBJ1-1, with D hard to call. The germline V gene encodes CDR1 KGHSH and CDR2 LQKENI. The CDR3 has 16 amino acids. The V and J ends lost 0 bases and 4 bases respectively, with 15 bases between them. The chain's CDR3 is CASSPPLQLIGTEAFF. Written as DNA, the CDR3 is TGTGCCAGCTCACCACCGCTGCAGTTAATAGGCACTGAAGCTTTCTTT.

V and J are TRBV27 and TRBJ2-2; 11 bases match TRBD2. The CDR3 spans 18 residues. Germline V lookup: CDR1 MNHEY, CDR2 SMNVEV (reference sequence). The V segment lost 5 bases and the J segment 5 bases; nucleotides outside the gene matches: 13. CDR3 sequence reads: CASSAKIAGGPWTGELFF. The CDR3 DNA reads as TGTGCCAGCAGTGCCAAAATAGCGGGAGGGCCCTGGACCGGGGAGCTGTTTTTT.

This chain links TRBV18 with TRBJ1-3, with a tentative D call TRBD1 (5 bases). Germline V CDR1 and CDR2: KGHSH, LQKENI. The germline V and J ends were trimmed by 2 bases and 5 bases, with 13 bases remaining between them. The CDR3 runs to 15 residues. The CDR3 is CASSPSRERRNTIYF. The CDR3 region has the DNA TGTGCCAGCTCACCATCCAGGGAAAGGAGAAACACCATATATTTT.

V gene TRBV5-4 combines with J gene TRBJ2-7; D perhaps matches TRBD2 (6 bases). Germline-derived CDR1 and CDR2 are SGHNT and YYREEE (reference sequence). V dropped 0 bases and J dropped 3 bases, with 13 bases sitting between them. CDR3 length: 15 amino acids. The CDR3 DNA reads TGTGCCAGCAGCTTGGGGTCTAGCGCATACTACGAGCAGTACTTC. This sequence encodes CASSLGSSAYYEQYF.

CDR3 protein: CASSTTYEQYF. Written as DNA, the CDR3 is TGTGCCAGCAGTACCACCTACGAGCAGTACTTC. The gene calls are TRBV6-2 or TRBV6-3 and TRBJ2-7; D is undetermined. The CDR3 is 11 residues long. The germline V gene encodes CDR1 MNHEY and CDR2 SVGEGT. Trimming left V 5 bases short and J 2 bases short, with 4 bases between.

The rearrangement uses TRBV9 and TRBJ2-7; 7 bases are a match to TRBD1. Germline CDR1 reads SGDLS; CDR2 reads YYNGEE. The CDR3 loop spans 15 amino acids. V was clipped by 4 bases and J by 2 bases; unmatched bases: 9. The CDR3 spells CASSPGGFGPYEQYF. CDR3 DNA sequence: TGTGCCAGCAGCCCAGGGGGATTCGGTCCCTACGAGCAGTACTTC. Using reference TRBV9 and TRBJ2-7 for the parts outside the CDR3, the full variable domain is DSGVTQTPKHLITATGQRVTLRCSPRSGDLSVYWYQQSLDQGLQFLIQYYNGEERAKGNILERFSAQQFPDLHSELNLSSLELGDSALYFCASSPGGFGPYEQYFGPGTRLTVT.

V usage is TRBV27 and J usage is TRBJ1-1; 8 bases are shared with TRBD1. V was pared by 2 bases and J by 1 base, with 6 bases of the junction left unmatched. This CDR3 is built from 16 residues. CDR1 and CDR2 from the germline V gene are MNHEY and SMNVEV (reference sequence). CDR3 nucleotides: TGTGCCAGCAGTTTACAGGGGGCGAGTAGGAACACTGAAGCTTTCTTT. Amino acid sequence: CASSLQGASRNTEAFF.

This clone is labeled as medium-sized. The chain uses TRBV6-4 and TRBJ2-1, with TRBD2 matching 8 bases. In germline, CDR1 is MRHNA, CDR2 SNTAGT. The J segment lost 5 bases and the V segment lost 3 bases, leaving 0 bases of the junction unmatched. The CDR3 consists of 13 residues. The CDR3 region is CASSEREDNEQFF. The DNA for the CDR3 is TGTGCCAGCAGTGAGCGGGAGGACAATGAGCAGTTCTTC.

The chain recombines TRBV7-3 with TRBJ2-3; D possibly uses TRBD1 or TRBD2 (5 bases each). Germline V gene data show CDR1 as SGHTA and CDR2 as FQGTGA. V gave up 1 base and J gave up 0 bases, with 8 bases separating them. This CDR3 is built from 15 residues. CDR3 protein: CASSLRGGSTDTQYF. The CDR3 DNA reads as TGTGCCAGCAGCTTAAGGGGCGGGAGCACAGATACGCAGTATTTT. The full variable domain, its missing parts supplied by reference TRBV7-3 and TRBJ2-3, is GAGVSQTPSNKVTEKGKYVELRCDPISGHTALYWYRQSLGQGPEFLIYFQGTGAADDSGLPNDRFFAVRPEGSVSTLKIQRTERGDSAVYLCASSLRGGSTDTQYFGPGTRLTVL.

The rearrangement joins TRBV11-2 to TRBJ1-5; D gene unclear. CDR3 length: 15 residues. Germline V gene sequence: CDR1 SGHAT, CDR2 FQNNGV. V was trimmed by 1 base and J by 4 bases, leaving 11 bases between them. The CDR3 DNA is TGTGCCAGCAGCTTAGGCGCACGCGAAAATCAGCCCCAGCATTTT. Translating gives CASSLGARENQPQHF. The full variable domain, completed using reference TRBV11-2 and TRBJ1-5, is EAGVAQSPRYKIIEKRQSVAFWCNPISGHATLYWYQQILGQGPKLLIQFQNNGVVDDSQLPKDRFSAERLKGVDSTLKIQPAKLEDSAVYLCASSLGARENQPQHFGDGTRLSIL.

Only one count was recorded for this clone. This chain uses TRBV7-2 with TRBJ2-7, with 8 positions matching TRBD2. Unmatched junction bases numbered 11, after V lost 1 base and J lost 3 bases. The length of the CDR3 is 17 residues. CDR1 SGHTA and CDR2 FQGNSA come from the germline V gene. This CDR3 reads CASSLEGNLAGHYEQYF. The CDR3 coding sequence is TGTGCCAGCAGCTTAGAAGGTAATCTAGCGGGCCACTACGAGCAGTACTTC.

The rearrangement uses TRBV3-1 (or the pseudogene TRBV3-2) and TRBJ2-7, with D tentatively TRBD2 (6 bases). The germline CDR1 and CDR2 sequences are LGHDT and YNNKEL (reference sequence). This CDR3 has 15 amino acids. With 0 bases removed from V and 2 bases from J, the gap between germline ends came to 11 bases. The CDR3 region has the DNA TGTGCCAGCAGCCAAGATCGGGGGATCCCCTACGAGCAGTACTTC. This translates into CASSQDRGIPYEQYF.

The rearrangement links TRBV3-1 (or the pseudogene TRBV3-2) to TRBJ2-7; D not certain. There are 11 residues in the CDR3. The V gene's germline CDR1 is LGHDT and CDR2 YNNKEL (reference sequence). V lost 3 bases and J 4 bases, leaving 4 bases between the germline ends. The CDR3 DNA follows: TGTGCCAGCAGCCAGAAGTACGAGCAGTACTTC. Translated, it gives CASSQKYEQYF.

The chain joins TRBV9 to TRBJ2-7; 15 bases align to TRBD2. V lost 3 bases and J lost 4; bases outside the gene matches: 8. CDR1 SGDLS and CDR2 YYNGEE come from the germline V gene. The CDR3 extends over 17 amino acids. The CDR3, as DNA: TGTGCCAGCAGCGATCGCGGGACTAGCGGGAGGCTTTACGAGCAGTACTTC. This gives the protein CASSDRGTSGRLYEQYF.

The chain is built from TRBV6-5 and TRBJ1-5, with TRBD1 as a possible D gene (5 bases). The ends were cut back, 5 bases at V and 7 bases at J, with 12 bases in the middle. Germline V gives CDR1 MNHEY, CDR2 SVGAGI. The length of the CDR3 is 13 residues. DNA for the CDR3: TGTGCCAGCAGTCTAACACAGGAGCAGCCCCAGCATTTT. This sequence encodes CASSLTQEQPQHF.

The V gene is TRBV6-5, the J gene TRBJ1-2, with D perhaps TRBD1 (5 bases). Trimming removed 6 bases at V and 4 bases at J, with 15 bases between. In germline, CDR1 is MNHEY, CDR2 SVGAGI. This CDR3 has 14 residues. The CDR3 is CASRASGQSYGYTF. The CDR3 bases are TGTGCCAGCAGAGCTTCGGGGCAGAGCTATGGCTACACCTTC.

V and J are TRBV3-1 (or the pseudogene TRBV3-2) and TRBJ1-1, with D perhaps TRBD1 (6 bases). Germline V gives CDR1 LGHDT, CDR2 YNNKEL (reference sequence). V was clipped by 4 bases and J by 7 bases, with 10 bases between them. The CDR3 totals 12 residues. The CDR3 loop reads CASSRGRGEAFF. DNA of the CDR3: TGTGCCAGCAGCCGGGGGCGGGGTGAAGCTTTCTTT.

The V call is TRBV10-3, the J call TRBJ2-7; 8 nucleotides align to TRBD1. The CDR3 runs to 12 residues. Unmatched junction bases numbered 4, after V lost 6 bases and J lost 6 bases. Germline V CDR1 and CDR2: ENHRY, SYGVKD. The CDR3 sequence is CAISQTGGEQYF. The CDR3 DNA sequence: TGTGCCATCAGCCAAACAGGGGGCGAGCAGTACTTC.

The chain employs TRBV4-3 and TRBJ2-1; no clear D gene. Germline CDR1 reads LGHNA; CDR2 reads YSLEER. This CDR3 has 13 amino acids. V lost 2 bases and J 8 bases, leaving 10 bases between the germline ends. CDR3 in DNA: TGCGCCAGCAGCCAATTTCCGGGCGATGAGCAGTTCTTC. Its protein is CASSQFPGDEQFF.

This clone was counted a single time. V and J are TRBV30 and TRBJ2-7, with D tentatively TRBD2 (6 bases). The V end lost 3 bases, the J end lost 0 bases, and 15 bases lay between the germline ends. CDR1 GTSNPN and CDR2 SVGIG come from the germline V gene (reference sequence). The CDR3 sequence is 15 residues long. The CDR3 region has the DNA TGTGCCTGGAGCCAAGGGCTAGCGAGCTCCTACGAGCAGTACTTC. Amino acids: CAWSQGLASSYEQYF. Complete variable domain (other parts from reference TRBV30 and TRBJ2-7): SQTIHQWPATLVQPVGSPLSLECTVEGTSNPNLYWYRQAAGRGLQLLFYSVGIGQISSEVPQNLSASRPQDRQFILSSKKLLLSDSGFYLCAWSQGLASSYEQYFGPGTRLTVT.

This chain links TRBV24-1 with TRBJ2-3; D call uncertain. The CDR3 runs 10 residues. The germline V gene has CDR1 KGHDR and CDR2 SFDVKD. V lost 9 bases and J 5 bases, leaving 5 bases between the germline ends. The CDR3 loop reads CATGRDTQYF. The DNA for the CDR3 is TGTGCCACCGGAAGAGATACGCAGTATTTT.

V and J are TRBV19 and TRBJ2-3; no reliable D call. The V and J ends lost 5 bases and 0 bases respectively, with 9 bases between them. Germline assignment: CDR1 LNHDA and CDR2 SQIVND (reference sequence). The CDR3 consists of 14 residues. The CDR3 is CASSWQFSTDTQYF. The DNA for the CDR3 is TGTGCCAGTAGTTGGCAGTTCAGCACAGATACGCAGTATTTT.

V usage is TRBV6-5 and J usage is TRBJ1-2, with D uncertain. CDR1 MNHEY and CDR2 SVGAGI come from the germline V gene. The CDR3 extends over 12 amino acids. The V gene lost 8 bases and the J gene lost 1 base, with 8 bases spanning the gap. This CDR3 is CASSKGNYGYTF. Here the CDR3 DNA reads TGTGCCAGCTCTAAGGGTAACTATGGCTACACCTTC.

CDR3 region: CASSYLREDLTDTQYF. CDR3 coding DNA: TGTGCCAGCAGTTACCTGCGGGAGGATCTCACAGATACGCAGTATTTT. The V call is TRBV6-2 or TRBV6-3, the J call TRBJ2-3; 8 bases align to TRBD2. Germline lookup yields CDR1 MNHEY and CDR2 SVGEGT. The junction had 6 bases not matched to a gene; V was cut back by 2 bases and J by 2 bases. This CDR3 comprises 16 residues.

In this sample, this clone turned up many times. The chain is built from TRBV7-2 and TRBJ2-7; 8 bases are a match to TRBD2. CDR3 size: 14 residues. The germline CDR1 and CDR2 sequences are SGHTA and FQGNSA. Trimming at V came to 2 bases and at J to 5 bases, leaving 5 bases not matched to a gene. The CDR3 reads CASSLQAGANEQYF. For the CDR3, the DNA is TGTGCCAGCAGCTTACAAGCGGGAGCCAACGAGCAGTACTTC.

J is TRBJ2-5 and V is TRBV18; 8 bases agree with TRBD1. The V gene's germline CDR1 is KGHSH and CDR2 LQKENI. This CDR3 contains 16 residues. V shed 2 bases and J 1 base; nucleotides not matched to a gene: 6. CDR3 nucleotides: TGTGCCAGCTCACCAAGGACAGGGTCCCTCCAAGAGACCCAGTACTTC. Protein sequence: CASSPRTGSLQETQYF.